A selection of T cell receptor beta chains follows, all from one sample in a study of response to subunit inactivated influenza vaccine. TCRdb re-called the RT-PCR reads with MiXCR, one entry per CDR3 protein. The sample has 500,000 to 600,000 distinct CDR3 sequences; over 10% are singletons. The sequenced sample was PBMCs from blood, obtained more than 35 days after vaccination. These receptors were collected from a man aged 50 to 59 who received an inactivated influenza vaccine. CDR3s include the opening cysteine and the closing phenylalanine or tryptophan. The size field is filled for only some rows; it gives once, few, many or a size class.

size: many; length: 13; V: TRBV5-6; CDR3: CASSLGSGDEQFF
size: -; length: 16; V: TRBV6-2/TRBV6-3; CDR3: CASSHSRPVGTDTQYF
size: -; length: 15; V: TRBV11-2; CDR3: CASDTSGRYYNEQFF
size: -; length: 16; V: TRBV25-1; CDR3: CASSERVGLAGNEQFF
size: -; length: 15; V: TRBV5-1; CDR3: CASSLGVGIQETQNF
size: -; length: 14; V: TRBV6-1; CDR3: CASTSGRAPREQYF
size: few; length: 17; V: TRBV6-5; CDR3: CASSYTSGSSRTDTQYF
size: -; length: 14; V: TRBV20-1; CDR3: CSARDRGVDYGYTF
size: few; length: 15; V: TRBV20-1; CDR3: CSAPVSGNSNQPQHF
size: -; length: 16; V: TRBV21-1; CDR3: CASSKVSGAPHQPQHF
size: -; length: 17; V: TRBV5-1; CDR3: CASSLEGGGSGANVLTF
size: many; length: 14; V: TRBV20-1; CDR3: CSASLSSGGYEQFF
size: -; length: 15; V: TRBV3-1; CDR3: CASSQGTTNQETQYF
size: few; length: 16; V: TRBV7-2; CDR3: CASSLIGPGGNTEAFF
size: few; length: 14; V: TRBV20-1; CDR3: CSASPDSSNQPQHF
size: many; length: 16; V: TRBV20-1; CDR3: CSANLVSGGSGNEQFF
size: few; length: 14; V: TRBV2; CDR3: CASRPRTGNQPQHF
size: few; length: 15; V: TRBV5-1; CDR3: CASSWRLAGGNEQFF
size: many; length: 15; V: TRBV4-2; CDR3: CASSQDIAGYNEQFF